Sequencing of this T cell receptor beta chain was carried out in a study of cytomegalovirus exposure and HLA in healthy donors. Study summary: There were about 85 million unique TCRs (from HLA-typed donors) in an early data release.

Study-wide results and limits: TCR beta V- and J-gene trimming, according to a later analysis, was linked to a missense DCLRE1C variant.

The CDR3 runs to 14 residues. J gave up 5 bases and V 6 bases, and 9 bases lay outside the gene matches. Germline CDR1 PRHDT, CDR2 FYEKMQ (reference sequence). Turning to this clone: The antigen remains unidentified.

PCR involved 60 Vbeta and 13 Jbeta primers. Only in-frame clones appear in the TCRdb table, and some are missing; sequencing was by immunoSEQ multiplex PCR. The data show fewer than 200,000 clones, with about three quarters seen just once and more than 1.3% held by the top ten. Sequencing input: PBMCs. The receptor was isolated from a girl aged 5-17 years in good health and CMV-seronegative. The gene calls are TRBV13 and TRBJ2-7, with 8 bases that match TRBD1. CDR3 nucleotide sequence: TGTGCCAGCAGTTCAGGACAGGGAGGAAACGAGCAGTACTTC. Translated, it gives CASSSGQGGNEQYF.